Below are 17 T cell receptor beta chains sequenced from a single sample in a study of blood T cell repertoires in COVID-19. The data were produced by immunoSEQ multiplex PCR, yet TCRdb's version contains in-frame clones alone and is incomplete. The sample yields some 96,000 clones, 85% to 90% seen once. Sequenced input: peripheral blood. These receptors were collected from a human donor in a cohort sampled during active COVID-19.

The chain joins TRBV19 to TRBJ2-7; 11 bases map to TRBD2. From germline, CDR1 is LNHDA and CDR2 SQIVND (reference sequence). This CDR3 comprises 15 residues. After removal of 6 bases from V and 3 bases from J, the junction contained 7 bases not matched to a gene. The CDR3: CASRRLAGGYYEQYF. The CDR3 nucleotides are TGTGCCAGTAGGAGATTAGCGGGAGGGTACTACGAGCAGTACTTC.

The genes are TRBV18 and TRBJ2-1, with D perhaps TRBD1 (5 bases). The V gene lost 1 base and the J gene lost 0 bases, with 10 bases spanning the gap. Germline V gives CDR1 KGHSH, CDR2 LQKENI. There are 16 residues in the CDR3. CDR3 sequence: CASSPLQESSYNEQFF. CDR3 coding DNA: TGTGCCAGCTCACCACTACAGGAGAGCTCCTACAATGAGCAGTTCTTC.

The table lists this clone with a count of one. The V gene is TRBV19, the J gene TRBJ1-2; TRBD1 aligns across 10 bases. CDR1 is LNHDA, CDR2 SQIVND, per germline (reference sequence). The V gene end was trimmed by 5 bases and the J gene end by 7 bases; junction bases not matched to a gene: 10. There are 15 residues in the CDR3. The CDR3 sequence: CASSFPGTGVGGYTF. CDR3 in DNA: TGTGCCAGTAGTTTCCCCGGGACAGGGGTTGGTGGCTACACCTTC.

The rearrangement links TRBV12-2 to TRBJ2-7; the tabulated D call, TRBD1, remains unverified against the DNA. TRBV12-2 is a pseudogene. The CDR3 runs to 16 residues. CDR3 sequence reads: CASRLPRRDISYEQYF. The CDR3 DNA is TGTGCAAGTCGCTTACCCCGCCGGGACATCTCCTACGAGCAGTACTTC.

This clone was observed a few times. The J gene is TRBJ2-3, the V gene TRBV12-3 or TRBV12-4; D perhaps matches TRBD2 (5 bases). The CDR3 runs to 12 residues. Trimming took off 6 bases at V and 3 bases at J, with 7 bases between the two ends. CDR3 region: CASRDLTDTQYF. The CDR3 region has the DNA TGTGCCAGCAGGGACTTGACAGATACGCAGTATTTT.

The chain joins TRBV10-3 to TRBJ2-5; TRBD2 aligns across 9 bases. CDR1 and CDR2 from the germline V gene are ENHRY and SYGVKD. CDR3 size: 14 residues. V lost 6 bases to trimming and J lost 3 bases; unmatched junction nucleotides: 5. The CDR3 coding sequence is TGTGCCATCAGACGCGGGGGGGTAGAAGAGACCCAGTACTTC. It specifies CAIRRGGVEETQYF.

This sequence joins TRBV7-9 and TRBJ1-1, with no clear D. From germline, CDR1 is SEHNR and CDR2 FQNEAQ (reference sequence). The CDR3 is 12 amino acids. Trimming took 6 bases from V and 3 from J, leaving 8 bases between them. This chain's CDR3 is CASSEGYTEAFF. The CDR3 region has the DNA TGTGCCAGCAGTGAGGGATACACTGAAGCTTTCTTT.

J is TRBJ2-5 and V is TRBV7-6; D unresolved. Germline assignment: CDR1 SGHVS and CDR2 FNYEAQ. V lost 5 bases and J lost 2, with 15 bases in between. The CDR3 has 15 amino acids. This CDR3 is CASSLAVGTQETQYF. In DNA form, the CDR3 reads TGTGCCAGCAGCCTGGCGGTTGGCACTCAAGAGACCCAGTACTTC.

The chain joins TRBV5-1 to TRBJ1-4; D might be TRBD1 (6 bases). Germline V gene lookup returns CDR1 SGHRS and CDR2 YFSETQ. The CDR3 loop spans 16 amino acids. The germline V and J ends were trimmed by 4 bases and 0 bases, with 13 bases remaining between them. The CDR3 protein is CASSPSGVTTNEKLFF. In nucleotides, the CDR3 is TGCGCCAGCAGCCCGTCAGGGGTTACAACTAATGAAAAACTGTTTTTT.

The genes are TRBV19 and TRBJ1-2; maybe TRBD1 (6 bases). Germline V CDR1 and CDR2: LNHDA, SQIVND (reference sequence). V was shortened by 8 bases and J by 8 bases, with 18 bases between the two germline ends. This CDR3 has 13 residues. As DNA, the CDR3 is TGTGCCAGTGAGAACAGGGTTCTCGGGGGCTACACCTTC. Translation gives CASENRVLGGYTF. Variable domain in full (rest from reference TRBV19 and TRBJ1-2): DGGITQSPKYLFRKEGQNVTLSCEQNLNHDAMYWYRQDPGQGLRLIYYSQIVNDFQKGDIAEGYSVSREKKESFPLTVTSAQKNPTAFYLCASENRVLGGYTFGSGTRLTVV.

The V call is TRBV18, the J call TRBJ2-5; D is possibly TRBD1 (5 bases). The CDR3 covers 12 residues. The germline V and J ends were trimmed by 10 bases and 5 bases, with 14 bases remaining between them. Germline CDR1 KGHSH, CDR2 LQKENI. CDR3 DNA sequence: TGTGCCACCAACCGTGGGGCGGAGACCCAGTACTTC. It encodes CATNRGAETQYF.

This sequence joins TRBV5-1 and TRBJ1-1; TRBD1 matches at 8 bases. V lost 4 bases to trimming and J lost 5 bases; unmatched junction nucleotides: 7. The CDR3 has 14 residues. Germline V lookup: CDR1 SGHRS, CDR2 YFSETQ. The CDR3 reads CASSQQGGGTEAFF. CDR3 in DNA: TGCGCCAGCAGCCAACAGGGGGGTGGGACTGAAGCTTTCTTT.

This chain joins TRBV29-1 and TRBJ2-1; the match to TRBD1 covers 7 bases. Germline V lookup: CDR1 SQVTM, CDR2 ANQGSEA. V lost 4 bases and J lost 0; bases outside the gene matches: 18. CDR3 length equals 19 residues. In DNA, the CDR3 is TGCAGCGTTGTTAGGGGGCTTCCTGGCGGAGCTTTCTCCTACAATGAGCAGTTCTTC. Residues: CSVVRGLPGGAFSYNEQFF.

The chain couples TRBV5-5 to TRBJ1-1, with D possibly matching TRBD1 (5 bases). CDR1 and CDR2 (germline): SGHKS, YYEKEE (reference sequence). The CDR3 extends over 15 amino acids. V lost 0 bases and J 4 bases, leaving 13 bases between the germline ends. CDR3 in DNA: TGTGCCAGCAGCTTGGTGCAGGGATGGGGCACTGAAGCTTTCTTT. Amino acid sequence: CASSLVQGWGTEAFF.

The chain links TRBV7-2 to TRBJ2-7; D is unclear. The ends were cut back, 2 bases at V and 3 bases at J, with 11 bases in the middle. From germline, CDR1 is SGHTA and CDR2 FQGNSA. The CDR3 runs 14 residues. CDR3 protein: CASSLLVGGYEQYF. CDR3 sequence (DNA): TGTGCCAGCAGCTTACTAGTAGGTGGCTACGAGCAGTACTTC.

This chain connects TRBV7-2 to TRBJ1-5, with D unclear. V was pared by 1 base and J by 8 bases, with 9 bases between. CDR3 length equals 13 residues. CDR1 and CDR2 (germline): SGHTA, FQGNSA. The CDR3 spells CASSLGPLEPQHF. The CDR3 coding sequence is TGTGCCAGCAGCTTAGGCCCGCTAGAGCCCCAGCATTTT.

The table lists this clone with a count of one. The chain combines TRBV6-4 with TRBJ1-4; tentative D call: TRBD1 (5 bases). This CDR3 spans 13 amino acids. V gave up 2 bases and J gave up 5 bases, with 6 bases separating them. Per the germline V gene, CDR1 is MRHNA and CDR2 is SNTAGT. In DNA, the CDR3 is TGTGCCAGCAGTGACAGGGGCAATGAAAAACTGTTTTTT. Amino acid sequence: CASSDRGNEKLFF.